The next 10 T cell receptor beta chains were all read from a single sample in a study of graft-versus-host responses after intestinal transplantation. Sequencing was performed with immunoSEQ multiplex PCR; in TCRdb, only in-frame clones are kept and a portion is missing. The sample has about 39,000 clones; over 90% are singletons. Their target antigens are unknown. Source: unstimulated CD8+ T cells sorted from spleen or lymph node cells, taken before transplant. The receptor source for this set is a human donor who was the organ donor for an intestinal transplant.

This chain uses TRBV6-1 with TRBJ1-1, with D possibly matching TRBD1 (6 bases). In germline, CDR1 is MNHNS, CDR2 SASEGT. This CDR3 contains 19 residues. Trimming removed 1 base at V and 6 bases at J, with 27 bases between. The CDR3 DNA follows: TGTGCCAGCAGTGAAGTGATCGAAGACAGGCTGAGACTACGGGCTGAAGCTTTCTTT. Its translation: CASSEVIEDRLRLRAEAFF.

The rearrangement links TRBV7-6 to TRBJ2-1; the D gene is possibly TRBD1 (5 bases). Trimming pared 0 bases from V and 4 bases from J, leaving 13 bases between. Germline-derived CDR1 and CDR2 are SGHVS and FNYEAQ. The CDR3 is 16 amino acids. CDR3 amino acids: CASSLAFRDKYNEQFF. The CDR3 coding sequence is TGTGCCAGCAGCTTAGCCTTCAGGGATAAATACAATGAGCAGTTCTTC.

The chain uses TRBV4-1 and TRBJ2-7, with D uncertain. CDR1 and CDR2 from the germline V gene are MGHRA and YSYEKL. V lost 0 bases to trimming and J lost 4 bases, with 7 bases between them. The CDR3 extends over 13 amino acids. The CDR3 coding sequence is TGCGCCAGCAGCCAAGAACGGCAGTACGAGCAGTACTTC. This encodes CASSQERQYEQYF.

The CDR3 loop is CSVQQENQETQYF. The CDR3 DNA is TGCAGCGTGCAACAGGAGAACCAAGAGACCCAGTACTTC. This chain joins TRBV29-1 and TRBJ2-5, with D possibly being TRBD1 (5 bases). Germline V gene lookup returns CDR1 SQVTM and CDR2 ANQGSEA. V lost 6 bases, J lost 0 bases, and 11 bases lay in between. The CDR3 extends over 13 amino acids.

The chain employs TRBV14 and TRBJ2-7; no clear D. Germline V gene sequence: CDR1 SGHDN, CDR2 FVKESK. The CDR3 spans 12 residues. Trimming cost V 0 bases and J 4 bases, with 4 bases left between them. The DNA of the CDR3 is TGTGCCAGCAGCCAAGAGGGGTACGAGCAGTACTTC. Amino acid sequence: CASSQEGYEQYF.

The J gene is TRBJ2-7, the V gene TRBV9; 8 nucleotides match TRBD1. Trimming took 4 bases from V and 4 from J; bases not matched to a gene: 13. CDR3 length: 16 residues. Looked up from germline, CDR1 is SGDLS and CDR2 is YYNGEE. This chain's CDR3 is CASSPRAGTGNYEQYF. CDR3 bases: TGTGCCAGCAGCCCCCGTGCCGGGACAGGCAATTACGAGCAGTACTTC.

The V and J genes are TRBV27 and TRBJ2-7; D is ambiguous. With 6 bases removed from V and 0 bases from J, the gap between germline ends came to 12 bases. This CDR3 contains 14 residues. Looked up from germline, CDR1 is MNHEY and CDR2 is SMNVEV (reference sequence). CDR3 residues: CASRRAVSSYEQYF. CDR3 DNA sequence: TGTGCCAGCAGAAGGGCGGTATCCTCCTACGAGCAGTACTTC.

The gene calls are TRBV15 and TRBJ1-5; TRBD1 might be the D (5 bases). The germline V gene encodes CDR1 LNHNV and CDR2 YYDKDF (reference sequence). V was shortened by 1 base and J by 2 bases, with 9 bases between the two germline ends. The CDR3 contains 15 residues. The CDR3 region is CATSRVMGGNQPQHF. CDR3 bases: TGTGCCACCAGCAGAGTCATGGGGGGCAATCAGCCCCAGCATTTT.

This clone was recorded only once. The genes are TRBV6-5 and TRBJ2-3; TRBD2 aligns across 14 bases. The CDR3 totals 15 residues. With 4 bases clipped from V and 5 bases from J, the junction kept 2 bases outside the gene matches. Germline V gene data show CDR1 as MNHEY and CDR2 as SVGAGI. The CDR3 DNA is TGTGCCAGCAGTTCAGGACTAGCGGGAGGAGATACGCAGTATTTT. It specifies CASSSGLAGGDTQYF.

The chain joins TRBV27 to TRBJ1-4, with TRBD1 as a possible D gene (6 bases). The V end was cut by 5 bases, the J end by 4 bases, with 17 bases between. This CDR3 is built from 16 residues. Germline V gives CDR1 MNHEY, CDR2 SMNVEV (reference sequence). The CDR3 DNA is TGTGCCAGCAGTCCGACCCCCAGGGGCGTTAATGAAAAACTGTTTTTT. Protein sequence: CASSPTPRGVNEKLFF.